Here is one T cell receptor beta chain with its context. What it binds is not known. This sample was included in a study of CD8+ T cells in alopecia areata. The authors sorted CD4+ and CD8+ T cells from PBMCs. Extracted RNA was reverse transcribed into cDNA, the sequencing template. The protocol was immunoSEQ multiplex PCR, while the TCRdb copy is restricted to in-frame clones and leaves out a portion. The table shows approximately 150,000 clones, with less than 65% occurring only once. The study, taken as a whole, reports: Scalp sequencing captures resident alphabeta T cells of normal skin too. Mouse data revealed clearer TCR sharing than patient data did, a gap possibly tied to HLA. Relative to normal scalp, lesional scalp, especially alopecia totalis/universalis, showed higher clonality.

The TCR sequence derives from a human donor in good health. Material: CD8+ T cells sorted from blood.

The CDR3 region has the DNA TGTGCCAGCAGTTGGACCACAGGGGGATCGGGGCCCCAGCATTTT. Translating it yields CASSWTTGGSGPQHF. This rearrangement joins TRBV27 to TRBJ1-5, with 8 bases identical to TRBD1. V shed 4 bases, J shed 9 bases, and the junction held 11 bases outside the gene matches. Germline V gene lookup returns CDR1 MNHEY and CDR2 SMNVEV (reference sequence). This CDR3 region has 15 residues.